The entry that follows covers one TCR beta chain sequence. Antigen specificity is unknown. The entry originates in a study of graft-versus-host responses after intestinal transplantation. The junction had 8 bases not matched to a gene; V was cut back by 5 bases and J by 4 bases. This CDR3 is 15 amino acids long. The germline V gene encodes CDR1 SEHNR and CDR2 FQNEAQ (reference sequence). Overall study results and limits: Some GvH clones appeared in ileal mucosa or blood before recipient bone marrow.

Data came from immunoSEQ multiplex PCR; TCRdb stores just in-frame clones and leaves some out. The sample holds 50,000 to 75,000 clones, almost 95% seen once. The V call is TRBV7-9, the J call TRBJ1-1; 9 positions match TRBD1. Sequenced here: unstimulated CD4+ T cells sorted from spleen or lymph node cells, sampled before transplant. This TCR was recovered from a human donor who was the organ donor for an intestinal transplant. The CDR3 DNA reads TGTGCCAGCAGCCCCGGGACAGGGATCTTCACTGAAGCTTTCTTT. It yields the protein CASSPGTGIFTEAFF.